This T cell receptor beta chain was observed in a study of response to subunit inactivated influenza vaccine. Study-wide results and limits: Seasonal influenza vaccination, on each occasion, was suggested by the authors to recruit few new T cells.

The V gene's germline CDR1 is MNHNS and CDR2 SASEGT. Trimming took 1 base from V and 1 from J, leaving 7 bases between them. The CDR3 extends over 14 amino acids. This clonotype was counted only a few times. What it binds is not known. MiXCR was run by TCRdb on the RT-PCR reads, yielding one entry per CDR3 protein. The sample contains 280,000 or so distinct CDR3 sequences, 21% of which appear only once. The TCR was taken from a man aged 50 to 69 who received an inactivated influenza vaccine. V and J are TRBV6-1 and TRBJ1-1; no firm D call. This material consisted of PBMCs from blood, taken less than 22 months after vaccination. CDR3 sequence reads: CASSEVWPNTEAFF. CDR3 DNA sequence: TGTGCCAGCAGTGAAGTGTGGCCGAACACTGAAGCTTTCTTT.